Below, 28 T cell receptor beta chains from the same sample are listed, as sequenced in a study of OX40 agonist ivuxolimab in advanced cancers. Assay used: immunoSEQ multiplex PCR; TCRdb lists only in-frame clones, some missing. The sample has under 85,000 clones; over 65% are singletons. Specimen: CD4+ or CD8+ T cells sorted from blood, collected in a trial of the OX40 agonist ivuxolimab. Receptors originate from an adult with an advanced solid tumor such as melanoma, head and neck, liver or kidney cancer.

The rearrangement joins TRBV5-6 to TRBJ1-5; weak D call: TRBD1 (5 bases). Trimming left V 0 bases short and J 5 bases short, with 9 bases between. Germline CDR1 reads SGHDT; CDR2 reads YYEEEE. The CDR3 has 14 amino acids. As DNA, the CDR3 is TGTGCCAGCAGCTTGGCAGGGCTCTATCAGCCCCAGCATTTT. Encoded protein: CASSLAGLYQPQHF.

The DNA of the CDR3 is TGTGCCAGCTCACTCTCCGGGACAGCTAATTCACCCCTCCACTTT. Its protein product is CASSLSGTANSPLHF. The chain carries TRBV18 and TRBJ1-6; 7 bases line up with TRBD1. V lost 4 bases to trimming and J lost 6 bases; unmatched junction nucleotides: 6. The germline gives CDR1 KGHSH, CDR2 LQKENI. There are 15 residues in the CDR3. The complete variable domain, with remaining parts taken from reference TRBV18 and TRBJ1-6, reads NAGVMQNPRHLVRRRGQEARLRCSPMKGHSHVYWYRQLPEEGLKFMVYLQKENIIDESGMPKERFSAEFPKEGPSILRIQQVVRGDSAAYFCASSLSGTANSPLHFGNGTRLTVT.

Notes on this clone: One junction end does not reproduce the germline sequence, and a read error may be involved. The rearrangement joins TRBV7-3 to TRBJ1-3, with 7 bases fitting TRBD1. Germline-derived CDR1 and CDR2 are SGHTA and FQGTGA. There are 14 residues in the CDR3. The CDR3 bases are TGTGCCAGCAGTTTGTCTGAGACAGGGAGAGGCGTAGATTTT. Translation: CASSLSETGRGVDF.

V usage is TRBV6-5 and J usage is TRBJ2-7; 15 bases agree with TRBD2. Germline trimming cut 2 bases from V and 6 bases from J; bases unmatched to any gene: 2. The V gene's germline CDR1 is MNHEY and CDR2 SVGAGI. The CDR3 runs 15 residues. The CDR3 reads CASSYPGLAGGEQYF. CDR3 nucleotides: TGTGCCAGCAGTTACCCGGGACTAGCGGGGGGCGAGCAGTACTTC.

The J gene is TRBJ2-3, the V gene TRBV19, with a weak D call TRBD1 (5 bases). V was cut by 5 bases and J by 0 bases, with 21 bases left in between. The germline V gene encodes CDR1 LNHDA and CDR2 SQIVND (reference sequence). The length of the CDR3 is 18 residues. CDR3 nucleotides: TGTGCCAGTAGTGATCAGGGAACGAGCTATACTAGCACAGATACGCAGTATTTT. Translating gives CASSDQGTSYTSTDTQYF.

The genes are TRBV11-2 and TRBJ2-1, with no clear D. V gave up 5 bases and J gave up 2 bases, with 10 bases separating them. The germline V gene has CDR1 SGHAT and CDR2 FQNNGV. The CDR3 is made up of 14 amino acids. CDR3 loop: CASSGLGPYNEQFF. For the CDR3, the DNA is TGTGCCAGCAGCGGGCTTGGACCCTACAATGAGCAGTTCTTC.

The chain has TRBV14 and TRBJ2-3, with D perhaps matching TRBD1 (6 bases). Trimming took 1 base from V and 1 from J, leaving 9 bases between them. Germline-derived CDR1 and CDR2 are SGHDN and FVKESK. The CDR3 consists of 15 residues. The CDR3 DNA reads as TGTGCCAGCAGCCAAGTGGGGGCTGGCACAGATACGCAGTATTTT. This translates into CASSQVGAGTDTQYF.

The V call is TRBV7-2, the J call TRBJ2-2; TRBD1 agrees at 10 bases. Germline V gene sequence: CDR1 SGHTA, CDR2 FQGNSA. The CDR3 runs to 15 residues. After removal of 4 bases from V and 7 bases from J, the junction contained 6 bases not matched to a gene. CDR3 loop: CASSSSGQGFGELFF. CDR3 in DNA: TGTGCCAGCAGCTCGTCGGGACAGGGGTTCGGGGAGCTGTTTTTT. The variable domain in full, completed from reference TRBV7-2 and TRBJ2-2, reads GAGVSQSPSNKVTEKGKDVELRCDPISGHTALYWYRQSLGQGLEFLIYFQGNSAPDKSGLPSDRFSAERTGGSVSTLTIQRTQQEDSAVYLCASSSSGQGFGELFFGEGSRLTVL.

V gene TRBV4-1 combines with J gene TRBJ2-1; 12 bases match TRBD2. CDR3 length: 16 amino acids. Germline CDR1 and CDR2: MGHRA and YSYEKL. The junction had 7 bases not matched to a gene; V was cut back by 1 base and J by 9 bases. The CDR3 reads CASSQAPSGGVIEQFF. The CDR3 nucleotides read TGCGCCAGCAGCCAAGCCCCTAGCGGGGGGGTGATTGAGCAGTTCTTC.

The sample holds one count of this clone. The gene calls are TRBV10-3 and TRBJ1-3, with D perhaps matching TRBD1 (6 bases). The CDR3 has 12 amino acids. Looked up from germline, CDR1 is ENHRY and CDR2 is SYGVKD. V gave up 6 bases and J gave up 11 bases, with 14 bases separating them. DNA of the CDR3: TGTGCCATCAGGGATCAGGGGAGGGCCATATATTTT. Translating gives CAIRDQGRAIYF.

This chain joins TRBV5-4 and TRBJ2-1, with D perhaps TRBD2 (5 bases). The CDR3 contains 15 residues. The ends were cut back, 4 bases at V and 1 base at J, with 12 bases in the middle. The V gene's germline CDR1 is SGHNT and CDR2 YYREEE (reference sequence). CDR3 amino acids: CASSPITSSYNEQFF. In DNA form, the CDR3 reads TGTGCCAGCAGCCCCATTACTAGTTCCTACAATGAGCAGTTCTTC.

This rearrangement joins TRBV7-7 to TRBJ2-7; maybe TRBD1 (5 bases). CDR3 length: 13 amino acids. V dropped 1 base and J dropped 4 bases, with 8 bases sitting between them. Germline V gene lookup returns CDR1 SSHAT and CDR2 FNYEAQ (reference sequence). The CDR3 protein is CASSLEQGYEQYF. Written as DNA, the CDR3 is TGTGCCAGCAGCTTAGAGCAGGGTTACGAGCAGTACTTC.

The chain links TRBV5-1 to TRBJ2-5; D unclear. The CDR3 consists of 12 residues. Trimming removed 1 base from V and 3 bases from J, with 4 bases in between. Germline CDR1 reads SGHRS; CDR2 reads YFSETQ. In DNA, the CDR3 is TGCGCCAGCAGCTTGTGGGAAGAGACCCAGTACTTC. Translated, it gives CASSLWEETQYF.

This clone was recorded only once. The CDR3 loop reads CASSKDQVNTEAFF. CDR3 nucleotide sequence: TGTGCCAGCAGCAAAGATCAGGTGAACACTGAAGCTTTCTTT. The chain couples TRBV21-1 to TRBJ1-1; TRBD1 reflects the table's D call only, with no check against the DNA. TRBV21-1 is listed as a pseudogene. The CDR3 loop spans 14 amino acids.

The V call is TRBV7-9, the J call TRBJ2-5; maybe TRBD1 (5 bases). Germline CDR1 reads SEHNR; CDR2 reads FQNEAQ (reference sequence). V shed 6 bases and J shed 3 bases, with 5 bases lying between them. The CDR3 extends over 11 amino acids. The CDR3: CASRTEETQYF. DNA for the CDR3: TGTGCCAGCAGGACAGAAGAGACCCAGTACTTC.

This rearrangement joins TRBV6-5 to TRBJ1-2; D may be TRBD1 (5 bases). The CDR3 length is 12 residues. Germline V CDR1 and CDR2: MNHEY, SVGAGI. CDR3 sequence: CATQARVDGYTF. The CDR3 coding sequence is TGTGCGACCCAGGCCAGGGTCGATGGCTACACCTTC.

CDR3 sequence reads: CASGTGDTGELFF. In DNA, the CDR3 is TGTGCTAGTGGAACAGGTGACACCGGGGAGCTGTTTTTT. The chain carries TRBV12-5 and TRBJ2-2; maybe TRBD1 (5 bases). The length of the CDR3 is 13 residues. Germline CDR1 reads LGHNT; CDR2 reads FRNRAP. The V and J ends lost 6 bases and 3 bases respectively, with 8 bases between them.

The chain couples TRBV18 to TRBJ2-1; 10 positions match TRBD1. CDR3 length equals 15 residues. Germline CDR1 and CDR2: KGHSH and LQKENI. V lost 5 bases and J lost 4; bases outside the gene matches: 5. The CDR3 here is CASSFGQGEYNEQFF. The DNA for the CDR3 is TGTGCCAGCTCATTCGGACAGGGGGAATACAATGAGCAGTTCTTC.

This chain connects TRBV6-5 to TRBJ1-2, with unresolved D. This CDR3 has 12 amino acids. Germline V gene sequence: CDR1 MNHEY, CDR2 SVGAGI. With 6 bases removed from V and 5 bases from J, the gap between germline ends came to 10 bases. The CDR3 protein is CASSNGGYGYTF. CDR3 nucleotide sequence: TGTGCCAGCAGCAACGGAGGGTATGGCTACACCTTC.

The chain joins TRBV18 to TRBJ2-2; D gene ambiguous. V lost 4 bases and J 5 bases, leaving 8 bases between the germline ends. From germline, CDR1 is KGHSH and CDR2 LQKENI. The CDR3 length is 13 residues. The CDR3 sequence is CASSQARTGELFF. CDR3 sequence (DNA): TGTGCCAGCTCACAAGCCCGTACCGGGGAGCTGTTTTTT. The variable domain in full, completed from reference TRBV18 and TRBJ2-2, reads NAGVMQNPRHLVRRRGQEARLRCSPMKGHSHVYWYRQLPEEGLKFMVYLQKENIIDESGMPKERFSAEFPKEGPSILRIQQVVRGDSAAYFCASSQARTGELFFGEGSRLTVL.

The chain uses TRBV5-6 and TRBJ1-3; D is unresolved. The CDR3 extends over 12 amino acids. V was shortened by 1 base and J by 1 base, with 0 bases between the two germline ends. In germline, CDR1 is SGHDT, CDR2 YYEEEE. CDR3 amino acids: CASSLSGNTIYF. For the CDR3, the DNA is TGTGCCAGCAGCTTGTCTGGAAACACCATATATTTT. The full variable domain, in which reference TRBV5-6 and TRBJ1-3 provide the parts outside the CDR3, is DAGVTQSPTHLIKTRGQQVTLRCSPKSGHDTVSWYQQALGQGPQFIFQYYEEEERQRGNFPDRFSGHQFPNYSSELNVNALLLGDSALYLCASSLSGNTIYFGEGSWLTVV.

Details on this clone: A read error may produce the germline difference seen at one junction end. The V and J genes are TRBV2 and TRBJ2-7; D is perhaps TRBD1 (6 bases). The CDR3 totals 12 residues. Germline V gives CDR1 SNHLY, CDR2 FYNNEI. CDR3 DNA sequence: TGTGCCAGCAGGGAAGGGGGCTACGAGCAGTACTTC. Translation gives CASREGGYEQYF.

CDR3: CASSTTGLHHSNQPQHF. CDR3 sequence (DNA): TGTGCCAGTAGTACAACAGGTTTACACCATAGCAATCAGCCCCAGCATTTT. The V call is TRBV19, the J call TRBJ1-5; perhaps TRBD1 as D (5 bases). Trimming left V 4 bases short and J 0 bases short, with 16 bases between. Germline V CDR1 and CDR2: LNHDA, SQIVND (reference sequence). The CDR3 totals 17 residues.

The rearrangement uses TRBV6-5 and TRBJ1-6; perhaps TRBD1 as D (5 bases). The CDR3 runs to 15 residues. Trimming shortened V by 2 bases and J by 6 bases, and 11 bases separated the two germline ends. From germline, CDR1 is MNHEY and CDR2 SVGAGI. This chain's CDR3 is CASSYDDGANSPLHF. The CDR3 DNA follows: TGTGCCAGCAGTTACGACGACGGGGCTAATTCACCCCTCCACTTT.

V is TRBV7-9 and J is TRBJ1-2; D is perhaps TRBD1 (5 bases). The CDR3 extends over 14 amino acids. Germline lookup yields CDR1 SEHNR and CDR2 FQNEAQ (reference sequence). Trimming stripped 6 bases from V and 4 bases from J, with 15 bases between. CDR3 loop: CASRSGSPSYGYTF. The DNA for the CDR3 is TGTGCCAGCAGATCAGGGTCTCCCTCCTATGGCTACACCTTC.

V usage is TRBV5-1 and J usage is TRBJ1-2, with D possibly TRBD1 on 5 matching bases. The CDR3 is made up of 14 amino acids. Germline V gene sequence: CDR1 SGHRS, CDR2 YFSETQ. V was cut by 10 bases and J by 5 bases, with 21 bases left in between. The DNA of the CDR3 is TGCGCCTCCAGCTTGAGGTGGCAGGGATATGGCTACACCTTC. Protein product: CASSLRWQGYGYTF. Together with reference TRBV5-1 and TRBJ1-2, the CDR3 gives the full variable domain: KAGVTQTPRYLIKTRGQQVTLSCSPISGHRSVSWYQQTPGQGLQFLFEYFSETQRNKGNFPGRFSGRQFSNSRSEMNVSTLELGDSALYLCASSLRWQGYGYTFGSGTRLTVV.

V usage is TRBV7-9 and J usage is TRBJ1-3, with unresolved D. In germline, CDR1 is SEHNR, CDR2 FQNEAQ (reference sequence). V shed 1 base and J shed 6 bases, with 7 bases lying between them. The CDR3 is 13 amino acids. CDR3 protein: CASSLGAQNTIYF. The CDR3 bases are TGTGCCAGCAGCTTAGGGGCCCAAAACACCATATATTTT. Supplemented by reference TRBV7-9 and TRBJ1-3, the full variable domain reads DTGVSQNPRHKITKRGQNVTFRCDPISEHNRLYWYRQTLGQGPEFLTYFQNEAQLEKSRLLSDRFSAERPKGSFSTLEIQRTEQGDSAMYLCASSLGAQNTIYFGEGSWLTVV.

The gene calls are TRBV7-6 and TRBJ2-2; 9 bases are a match to TRBD1. Germline CDR1 and CDR2: SGHVS and FNYEAQ. V lost 5 bases to trimming and J lost 5 bases; unmatched junction nucleotides: 9. The CDR3 extends over 16 amino acids. DNA for the CDR3: TGTGCCAGCAGCCTGGAACAGGGGGCATATACCGGGGAGCTGTTTTTT. Translating gives CASSLEQGAYTGELFF. The variable domain in full, with the rest retrieved from reference TRBV7-6 and TRBJ2-2, is GAGVSQSPRYKVTKRGQDVALRCDPISGHVSLYWYRQALGQGPEFLTYFNYEAQQDKSGLPNDRFSAERPEGSISTLTIQRTEQRDSAMYRCASSLEQGAYTGELFFGEGSRLTVL.